The present T cell receptor beta chain was sequenced within a study of shared clonotypes between healthy human individuals. About the study: Donors consisted of a couple of women and a few men between 18 and 49. There were three CD4 naive, three CD4 memory, two CD8 naive and one CD8 memory plates per donor. Study results and caveats: Memory subsets generally showed smaller estimated richness than naive subsets did.

Naive CD8 cells lacked CD45RO, underwent positive selection for CCR7 and left out terminally differentiated effector memory CD45RA+ cells. HIV-negative, healthy adults without recent acute infections or vaccinations were the donors. Profiled with immunoSEQ multiplex PCR; TCRdb holds only in-frame clones, not every one. The table shows about 600,000 clones, with about 98% occurring only once. With respect to this clone: Its antigen is unknown.

Germline CDR1 is SNHLY and CDR2 is FYNNEI. Trimming at V came to 2 bases and at J to 4 bases, leaving 5 bases not matched to a gene. The CDR3 length is 16 residues. This receptor was taken from a man aged 30 to 45 in good health. This chain connects TRBV2 to TRBJ2-1, with 10 bases fitting TRBD2. Sequenced material: naive CD8+ T cells sorted from blood. In DNA form, the CDR3 reads TGTGCCAGCAGTGAAAGGCTAGCGGGAGAATACAATGAGCAGTTCTTC. Encoded protein: CASSERLAGEYNEQFF.